The 19 T cell receptor beta chains reported below all come from one sample, sequenced in a study of response to subunit inactivated influenza vaccine. TCRdb analysed the RT-PCR reads with MiXCR anew, one entry per CDR3 protein. Among approximately 530,000 distinct CDR3 sequences listed, approximately 7.6% were seen once. This specimen was PBMCs from blood, taken about 23 months after vaccination. The receptors come from a man aged 50-75 years who received an inactivated influenza vaccine.

This clonotype showed up just a few times. A junction end diverges from the germline sequence, so it may reflect a read error. Written as DNA, the CDR3 is TGTGCCAGCAGCCCTTCCCCGGGGAGCTGGGATTCGAACACCGGGGAGCCGTTTTTT. Translation: CASSPSPGSWDSNTGEPFF. The J gene is TRBJ2-2, the V gene TRBV5-6, with D possibly TRBD2 on 5 matching bases. Germline lookup yields CDR1 SGHDT and CDR2 YYEEEE. This CDR3 has 19 amino acids.

The chain is built from TRBV7-8 and TRBJ2-7; possibly TRBD1 for D (5 bases). Germline V CDR1 and CDR2: SGHVS, FQNEAQ. V lost 2 bases and J lost 3, with 11 bases in between. The CDR3 loop spans 14 amino acids. The CDR3 bases are TGTGCCAGCAGCTTAAAGGGGCCTTACTACGAGCAGTACTTC. Its translation is CASSLKGPYYEQYF.

This clonotype was found many times. The J gene is TRBJ2-3, the V gene TRBV6-2 or TRBV6-3; D is unclear. V lost 5 bases and J lost 0, with 18 bases in between. CDR3 size: 17 residues. Germline V gene data show CDR1 as MNHEY and CDR2 as SVGEGT. In DNA form, the CDR3 reads TGTGCCAGCAGTCACGCAAGAAGATGGAAAAGCACAGATACGCAGTATTTT. It is translated as CASSHARRWKSTDTQYF.

This chain links TRBV28 with TRBJ2-5; TRBD2 agrees at 14 bases. Unmatched junction bases numbered 5, after V lost 6 bases and J lost 5 bases. This CDR3 is built from 15 residues. The V gene's germline CDR1 is MDHEN and CDR2 SYDVKM. As DNA, the CDR3 is TGTGCCAGCAGGACTAGCGGGAGGGGTCGTGAGACCCAGTACTTC. Protein sequence: CASRTSGRGRETQYF. The full variable domain, its missing parts supplied by reference TRBV28 and TRBJ2-5, is DVKVTQSSRYLVKRTGEKVFLECVQDMDHENMFWYRQDPGLGLRLIYFSYDVKMKEKGDIPEGYSVSREKKERFSLILESASTNQTSMYLCASRTSGRGRETQYFGPGTRLLVL.

Only a few counts were recorded for this clonotype. The J gene is TRBJ2-1, the V gene TRBV20-1; TRBD2 matches at 12 bases. There are 18 residues in the CDR3. Germline V gives CDR1 DFQATT, CDR2 SNEGSKA (reference sequence). With V trimmed by 5 bases and J by 7 bases, 18 bases remained unmatched. The CDR3 DNA is TGCAGTGCTGCACCCGCTGCCGGACTAGCGGGAAGGGGTAATGAGCAGTTCTTC. It translates to CSAAPAAGLAGRGNEQFF.

The chain joins TRBV21-1 to TRBJ2-1; the table gives TRBD1 as D, unverified against the DNA. TRBV21-1 counts as a pseudogene. The CDR3 loop spans 16 amino acids. This CDR3 reads CASSKVSDREHNEQFF. The CDR3, as DNA: TGTGCCAGCAGCAAAGTTTCGGACAGGGAACACAATGAGCAGTTCTTC.

The gene calls are TRBV4-3 and TRBJ2-5, with TRBD1 matching over 7 bases. The V gene end was trimmed by 1 base and the J gene end by 4 bases; junction bases not matched to a gene: 6. Germline values: CDR1 LGHNA, CDR2 YSLEER. The CDR3 runs 15 residues. Here the CDR3 DNA reads TGCGCCAGCAGCCAAGTCTGGGACAGAGGAGAGACCCAGTACTTC. This codes for CASSQVWDRGETQYF.

This rearrangement joins TRBV10-3 to TRBJ2-1; D gene unclear. The CDR3 is 14 amino acids. Trimming shortened V by 3 bases and J by 5 bases, and 11 bases separated the two germline ends. Germline assignment: CDR1 ENHRY and CDR2 SYGVKD. The CDR3 DNA reads TGTGCCATCAGTGATGAGGCGCGAAACAATGAGCAGTTCTTC. This translates into CAISDEARNNEQFF.

J is TRBJ2-3 and V is TRBV20-1; D perhaps matches TRBD2 (6 bases). This CDR3 comprises 15 residues. V lost 2 bases to trimming and J lost 3 bases, with 15 bases between them. Germline V CDR1 and CDR2: DFQATT, SNEGSKA (reference sequence). CDR3 sequence reads: CSARMGGTGTDTQYF. Written as DNA, the CDR3 is TGCAGTGCTAGAATGGGCGGGACCGGTACAGATACGCAGTATTTT.

This clonotype appeared a few times. The J gene is TRBJ2-2, the V gene TRBV2; TRBD1 aligns across 11 bases. Trimming removed 6 bases from V and 5 bases from J; junction bases left unmatched: 2. The CDR3 is made up of 14 amino acids. Germline values: CDR1 SNHLY, CDR2 FYNNEI. The CDR3 sequence is CASRGQGVTGELFF. The DNA for the CDR3 is TGTGCCAGCAGGGGACAGGGGGTGACCGGGGAGCTGTTTTTT.

This chain connects TRBV12-3 or TRBV12-4 to TRBJ1-1; 12 bases line up with TRBD1. The CDR3 spans 18 residues. The V gene end was trimmed by 0 bases and the J gene end by 1 base; junction bases not matched to a gene: 6. The CDR3 protein is CASSLAPGQGAKNTEAFF. The CDR3 nucleotides are TGTGCCAGCAGTTTAGCCCCGGGACAGGGGGCGAAGAACACTGAAGCTTTCTTT.

This clonotype appeared many times. The CDR3 DNA follows: TGCAGTGCTAATATACTAGCGGGAGGGTTGCCAGATACGCAGTATTTT. This encodes CSANILAGGLPDTQYF. The chain joins TRBV20-1 to TRBJ2-3, with 13 bases lining up with TRBD2. The V gene end was trimmed by 4 bases and the J gene end by 4 bases; junction bases not matched to a gene: 8. This CDR3 spans 16 amino acids. CDR1 DFQATT and CDR2 SNEGSKA come from the germline V gene (reference sequence).

CDR3 residues: CAISESGAVGVYEQYF. The CDR3 DNA follows: TGTGCCATCAGTGAGTCTGGAGCAGTCGGTGTCTACGAGCAGTACTTC. The chain couples TRBV10-3 to TRBJ2-7; D call uncertain. The CDR3 is 16 amino acids. The germline gives CDR1 ENHRY, CDR2 SYGVKD. Trimming cost V 0 bases and J 3 bases, with 15 bases left between them.

In its sample, this clonotype was seen a few times. The genes are TRBV5-1 and TRBJ2-3; D not certain. Per the germline V gene, CDR1 is SGHRS and CDR2 is YFSETQ. The CDR3 contains 14 residues. Trimming pared 1 base from V and 2 bases from J, leaving 8 bases between. CDR3 nucleotides: TGCGCCAGCAGCTTGATAGGAACCACAGATACGCAGTATTTT. It yields the protein CASSLIGTTDTQYF. The variable domain in full, with the rest retrieved from reference TRBV5-1 and TRBJ2-3, is KAGVTQTPRYLIKTRGQQVTLSCSPISGHRSVSWYQQTPGQGLQFLFEYFSETQRNKGNFPGRFSGRQFSNSRSEMNVSTLELGDSALYLCASSLIGTTDTQYFGPGTRLTVL.

The table lists this clonotype with many counts. The chain employs TRBV12-3 or TRBV12-4 and TRBJ1-5; 7 nucleotides line up with TRBD1. Trimming cost V 6 bases and J 0 bases; bases outside gene matches: 5. The CDR3 totals 15 residues. CDR3 coding DNA: TGTGCCAGCAGGCGGGGACAGTATAGCAATCAGCCCCAGCATTTT. As protein: CASRRGQYSNQPQHF.

This clonotype was found a few times. V is TRBV12-3 or TRBV12-4 and J is TRBJ2-7; 11 bases are a match to TRBD2. Trimming at V came to 5 bases and at J to 7 bases, leaving 16 bases not matched to a gene. There are 17 residues in the CDR3. The chain's CDR3 is CASSPSTSGMRFWEQYF. The CDR3 DNA sequence: TGTGCCAGCAGTCCCTCGACTAGCGGGATGCGATTTTGGGAGCAGTACTTC.

The chain couples TRBV5-1 to TRBJ2-7; 7 bases match TRBD1. The CDR3 is made up of 14 amino acids. After removal of 3 bases from V and 1 base from J, the junction contained 4 bases not matched to a gene. The V gene's germline CDR1 is SGHRS and CDR2 YFSETQ. The CDR3 spells CASSWVGQSYEQYF. The CDR3 nucleotides are TGCGCCAGCAGCTGGGTGGGACAGTCCTACGAGCAGTACTTC.

This clonotype was counted a few times. For the CDR3, the DNA is TGCGCCAGCAGCTTACAGGAGACCTACAATGAGCAGTTCTTC. Translating gives CASSLQETYNEQFF. This chain uses TRBV5-1 with TRBJ2-1; tentative D call: TRBD1 (5 bases). There are 14 residues in the CDR3. The V end was cut by 2 bases, the J end by 2 bases, with 8 bases between. Germline-derived CDR1 and CDR2 are SGHRS and YFSETQ.

This clonotype came up many times. The chain carries TRBV7-9 and TRBJ1-2; 7 bases agree with TRBD1. Looked up from germline, CDR1 is SEHNR and CDR2 is FQNEAQ (reference sequence). V lost 1 base and J lost 5; bases outside the gene matches: 7. The CDR3 totals 15 residues. In DNA form, the CDR3 reads TGTGCCAGCAGCTTAGAGTTGGGACAGAATTATGGCTACACCTTC. Amino acid sequence: CASSLELGQNYGYTF.